The present T cell receptor beta chain was sequenced within a study of OX40 agonist ivuxolimab in advanced cancers. Broadly, across the study: Ivuxolimab was an agonistic, fully human IgG2 monoclonal antibody directed against OX40 (CD134), a costimulatory receptor. Of the roughly 52 dose-escalation patients, hepatocellular carcinoma was present in approximately 20, melanoma in approximately 15, renal cell carcinoma in 9 and head and neck cancer in 9. The monotherapy dose-escalation portion (N of about 50 patients) of the phase I ivuxolimab trial is reported in the paper. Partial responses occurred in three dose-escalation patients: two with cutaneous melanoma and one with hepatocellular carcinoma. A male proportion of around 81% and a mean age of about 60 years, ranging from 23 to 79, were recorded for the dose-escalation cohort. Intravenous ivuxolimab was administered to patients every 2 weeks at six dose levels: 0.01, 0.1, 0.3, 1.5, 3 and 10 mg/kg. The purpose of peripheral TCRbeta sequencing was to test whether ivuxolimab changed TCR sequence diversity and led to clonal T-cell expansion. Patients were allowed to have had prior anti-PD-1, anti-PD-L1 or anti-CTLA-4 therapy, and 30% to 40% of the dose-escalation patients had previously received checkpoint inhibitors. On the study overall, not on this receptor specifically: Low levels of normalized T-cell clonal expansion were also seen in some patients who did not respond. Antigen specificity was not determined for the clonally expanded peripheral T cells. Clonal expansion of both CD4+ and CD8+ blood T cells was observed from baseline to week 6 at doses 0.1 to 3.0 mg/kg. In the 0.1-3.0 mg/kg groups, partial responders had among the lowest normalized peripheral clonal expansion, particularly in CD8+ T cells. After ivuxolimab, expanded clones were on average more numerous among CD8+ T cells than among CD4+ T cells.

For this clone: Its antigen is still unknown. Per-nucleotide qualities are absent, and no much larger clonotype sits a single base away.

As encoded in the germline V gene, CDR1 is SNHLY while CDR2 is FYNNEI. The CDR3 runs 11 residues from the cysteine to the phenylalanine. The kept DNA is CDR3 alone, 33 bases in frame from the first base. The trim is 3 bases for V and 10 bases for J, with a gap of 7 bases between the germline ends. Patients with a history of autoimmune disease or receiving systemic immunosuppression were excluded from the trial. Peripheral blood for TCR sequencing was drawn from every dose cohort at baseline, at cycle 4 day 1 and at cycle 7 day 1. The samples were drawn from a first-in-human, open-label, multicenter phase I dose-escalation trial of ivuxolimab. Adults with locally advanced or metastatic head and neck squamous cell, hepatocellular, melanoma or renal cell carcinoma were enrolled in the trial. Before TCR sequencing, CD4+ T cells and CD8+ T cells were sorted from peripheral blood as separate populations.

Genomic DNA was isolated from the sorted cells so that the TCRbeta CDR3 region could be sequenced. The immunoSEQ Assay was used to sequence the TCRbeta CDR3 regions. This is the immuneACCESS table as TCRdb keeps it, with only in-frame sequences that have V and J called. A part of the clones is gone; compared with another copy, unresolved V genes explain less than half, and the rest is unexplained. In this sample the table shows roughly 25,000 clones, about 88% of which occur a single time. The ten largest make up about 20% of the sample. In this chain, TRBV2 is recombined with TRBJ1-5; no confident D gene assignment can be made. The specimen comprised CD4+ or CD8+ T cells sorted from blood, sampled in a trial of the OX40 agonist ivuxolimab. This TCR was recovered from an adult with an advanced solid tumor such as melanoma, head and neck, liver or kidney cancer. The DNA sequence is given as TGTGCCAGCAGTGATACCCAACCCCAGCATTTT. Its product reads: CASSDTQPQHF.